These 31 T cell receptor beta chains were all obtained from the same sample, sequenced in a study of T cell responses to AZD1222 COVID-19 vaccine. TCRdb's copy holds only in-frame clones and misses some; the assay was immunoSEQ multiplex PCR. This sample has about 200,000 clones, with approximately 93% found just once. The material was peripheral blood, obtained 28 days after the second AZD1222 dose. The origin of the receptors is an adult who received the AZD1222 COVID-19 vaccine.

The chain has TRBV7-9 and TRBJ1-1; D gene uncertain. Per the germline V gene, CDR1 is SEHNR and CDR2 is FQNEAQ (reference sequence). This CDR3 region has 15 residues. V lost 0 bases and J lost 3, with 11 bases in between. CDR3 sequence (DNA): TGTGCCAGCAGCTTAGCTCTTAGTAGGGACACTGAAGCTTTCTTT. Translation: CASSLALSRDTEAFF.

The V gene is TRBV3-1 (or the pseudogene TRBV3-2), the J gene TRBJ1-4, with D hard to call. Per germline, CDR1 LGHDT and CDR2 YNNKEL (reference sequence). V was pared by 3 bases and J by 8 bases, with 13 bases between. CDR3 length: 14 amino acids. CDR3 DNA sequence: TGTGCCAGCAGCCAGGCCTACCGTGGCGAAAAACTGTTTTTT. Translating gives CASSQAYRGEKLFF.

The genes are TRBV6-5 and TRBJ1-2, with D tentatively TRBD1 (6 bases). This CDR3 region has 13 residues. Germline assignment: CDR1 MNHEY and CDR2 SVGAGI. The ends were cut back, 6 bases at V and 8 bases at J, with 16 bases in the middle. The DNA of the CDR3 is TGTGCCAGCAGCCTGACTTCAGGGGCCGGCTACACCTTC. It encodes CASSLTSGAGYTF.

The chain is built from TRBV7-9 and TRBJ2-7; D is tentatively TRBD1 or TRBD2 (5 bases each). Germline CDR1 and CDR2: SEHNR and FQNEAQ (reference sequence). V lost 5 bases and J lost 7, with 21 bases in between. The CDR3 sequence is 15 residues long. The CDR3 sequence: CASSAPGTILLEQYF. In DNA form, the CDR3 reads TGTGCCAGCAGCGCACCCGGGACGATACTTCTAGAGCAGTACTTC.

The J gene is TRBJ1-1, the V gene TRBV15; maybe TRBD1 (5 bases). The CDR3 runs 14 residues. Trimming shortened V by 9 bases and J by 1 base, and 15 bases separated the two germline ends. Germline V gene sequence: CDR1 LNHNV, CDR2 YYDKDF (reference sequence). CDR3: CATSQRQGNTEAFF. In DNA, the CDR3 is TGTGCCACTTCCCAGAGGCAGGGGAACACTGAAGCTTTCTTT. Combining the CDR3 with reference TRBV15 and TRBJ1-1 gives the whole variable domain DAMVIQNPRYQVTQFGKPVTLSCSQTLNHNVMYWYQQKSSQAPKLLFHYYDKDFNNEADTPDNFQSRRPNTSFCFLDIRSPGLGDTAMYLCATSQRQGNTEAFFGQGTRLTVV.

The chain is built from TRBV14 and TRBJ1-2, with D possibly matching TRBD1 (6 bases). Per germline, CDR1 SGHDN and CDR2 FVKESK. The germline V and J ends were trimmed by 0 bases and 8 bases, with 13 bases remaining between them. The CDR3 runs to 14 residues. The CDR3 here is CASSQETGIRGYTF. CDR3 nucleotides: TGTGCCAGCAGCCAAGAAACAGGGATACGCGGCTACACCTTC.

The rearrangement joins TRBV5-1 to TRBJ2-1, with D possibly TRBD1 on 6 matching bases. Germline V gene sequence: CDR1 SGHRS, CDR2 YFSETQ. V was trimmed by 1 base and J by 6 bases, leaving 8 bases between them. CDR3 size: 13 residues. The CDR3 region has the DNA TGCGCCAGCAGCTTGTCAGGGGTCAATGAGCAGTTCTTC. Translated: CASSLSGVNEQFF.

This clone turned up a few times. J is TRBJ1-6 and V is TRBV7-3; D perhaps matches TRBD1 (6 bases). V was trimmed by 2 bases and J by 5 bases, leaving 13 bases between them. The CDR3 extends over 16 amino acids. Germline V gene lookup returns CDR1 SGHTA and CDR2 FQGTGA. This CDR3 is CASSLVAAGDNSPLHF. CDR3 DNA sequence: TGTGCCAGCAGCTTAGTCGCTGCAGGGGATAATTCACCCCTCCACTTT.

Of note for this clone: One end of the junction is discordant with germline, which a read error may explain. The chain employs TRBV20-1 and TRBJ1-1, with no clear D. Germline CDR1 and CDR2: DFQATT and SNEGSKA (reference sequence). The CDR3 has 8 residues. CDR3 residues: CSAKDGLF. The CDR3 DNA is TGCAGTGCCAAGGACGGTCTCTTT.

The sample holds one count of this clone. The sample has other DNA sequences that encode this CDR3 too. The rearrangement joins TRBV9 to TRBJ2-7, with a weak D call TRBD2 (5 bases). V was shortened by 0 bases and J by 6 bases, with 7 bases between the two germline ends. This CDR3 comprises 12 residues. CDR1 is SGDLS and CDR2 is YYNGEE in the germline V gene. As DNA, the CDR3 is TGTGCCAGCAGCGTAGTAGGAGGCGAGCAGTACTTC. This encodes CASSVVGGEQYF.

The chain is built from TRBV6-5 and TRBJ2-1; 8 nucleotides align to TRBD1. Germline-derived CDR1 and CDR2 are MNHEY and SVGAGI. This CDR3 spans 14 amino acids. Losses at the gene ends were 5 bases for V and 7 bases for J; bases not matched to a gene: 7. CDR3 bases: TGTGCCAGCAGTACCCTGGACAGGGCTAATGAGCAGTTCTTC. It encodes CASSTLDRANEQFF.

In its sample, this clone was seen once. This chain joins TRBV3-1 (or the pseudogene TRBV3-2) and TRBJ2-1, with 7 bases identical to TRBD2. V gave up 0 bases and J gave up 8 bases; unmatched junction bases: 7. The CDR3 runs 15 residues. Germline V lookup: CDR1 LGHDT, CDR2 YNNKEL (reference sequence). In nucleotides, the CDR3 is TGTGCCAGCAGCCAAGATAAAGCGGGGTTCGATGAGCAGTTCTTC. It yields the protein CASSQDKAGFDEQFF.

This chain links TRBV11-3 with TRBJ1-4; a weak D match, TRBD1 (5 bases). The V and J ends lost 3 bases and 6 bases respectively, with 14 bases between them. The CDR3 is 15 residues long. Germline loops: CDR1 SGHNT, CDR2 YENEEA. CDR3 DNA sequence: TGTGCCAGCAGCTTCGGTTCAGGGCGGGATGAAAAACTGTTTTTT. Protein: CASSFGSGRDEKLFF.

CDR3 sequence (DNA): TGTGCCAGCAGCTTAGGAGAGGGAGGAACAGGTCAGCCCCAGCATTTT. This translates into CASSLGEGGTGQPQHF. The chain joins TRBV7-2 to TRBJ1-5; D might be TRBD1 (5 bases). There are 16 residues in the CDR3. Per germline, CDR1 SGHTA and CDR2 FQGNSA. Deletions cut 1 base from V and 6 bases from J, with 16 bases between.

J is TRBJ2-3 and V is TRBV9, with 11 bases that match TRBD2. Trimming cost V 3 bases and J 0 bases; bases outside gene matches: 0. The CDR3 sequence is 15 residues long. Germline CDR1 is SGDLS and CDR2 is YYNGEE. CDR3 nucleotide sequence: TGTGCCAGCAGCGGACTAGCGGGGAGCACAGATACGCAGTATTTT. It is translated as CASSGLAGSTDTQYF.

J is TRBJ1-2 and V is TRBV11-1; 7 bases fit TRBD1. Germline loops: CDR1 SGHAT, CDR2 FQDESV (reference sequence). V shed 4 bases and J 3 bases; nucleotides not matched to a gene: 2. This CDR3 has 13 residues. CDR3 nucleotides: TGTGCCAGCAGCTCGGGACAGCACTATGGCTACACCTTC. This translates into CASSSGQHYGYTF.

The chain recombines TRBV30 with TRBJ1-2; D is uncertain. The CDR3 sequence is 13 residues long. Deletions cut 2 bases from V and 11 bases from J, with 18 bases between. In germline, CDR1 is GTSNPN, CDR2 SVGIG (reference sequence). The CDR3 protein is CAWSKSPGFPYTF. CDR3 nucleotide sequence: TGTGCCTGGAGTAAGTCGCCAGGTTTTCCTTACACCTTC.

The chain has TRBV12-3 or TRBV12-4 and TRBJ1-2, with D tentatively TRBD1 (5 bases). V shed 1 base and J shed 12 bases, with 12 bases lying between them. The CDR3 runs to 12 residues. CDR3 loop: CASSLGPGTHTF. CDR3 nucleotide sequence: TGTGCCAGCAGTTTAGGCCCAGGGACTCACACCTTC.

The V and J genes are TRBV18 and TRBJ2-2; D possibly corresponds to TRBD1 (5 bases). Between the trimmed V and J ends, which lost 6 bases and 0 bases, there was a span of 8 bases. Germline V gives CDR1 KGHSH, CDR2 LQKENI. The CDR3 is 14 residues long. CDR3 in DNA: TGTGCCAGCTCCAGACAGCCGAACACCGGGGAGCTGTTTTTT. Translating it yields CASSRQPNTGELFF.

The V call is TRBV7-8, the J call TRBJ2-7; D is perhaps TRBD1 (7 bases). Between the trimmed V and J ends, which lost 1 base and 4 bases, there was a span of 14 bases. The CDR3 runs 15 residues. Germline V gene lookup returns CDR1 SGHVS and CDR2 FQNEAQ. This CDR3 is CASSLVAGGGYEQYF. As DNA, the CDR3 is TGTGCCAGCAGCTTAGTAGCAGGGGGAGGATACGAGCAGTACTTC. Filled out from reference TRBV7-8 and TRBJ2-7, the complete variable domain reads GAGVSQSPRYKVAKRGQDVALRCDPISGHVSLFWYQQALGQGPEFLTYFQNEAQLDKSGLPSDRFFAERPEGSVSTLKIQRTQQEDSAVYLCASSLVAGGGYEQYFGPGTRLTVT.

This chain uses TRBV6-1 with TRBJ1-5, with unresolved D. Trimming removed 1 base from V and 7 bases from J, with 11 bases in between. Per germline, CDR1 MNHNS and CDR2 SASEGT. CDR3 length: 14 amino acids. The CDR3 spells CASSEVHGGQPQHF. CDR3 nucleotides: TGTGCCAGCAGTGAAGTTCACGGCGGCCAGCCCCAGCATTTT.

The chain has TRBV18 and TRBJ2-2; 7 bases match TRBD2. Germline-derived CDR1 and CDR2 are KGHSH and LQKENI. V trimming: 6 bases; J trimming: 5 bases; junction bases outside the gene matches: 6. The CDR3 spans 14 residues. CDR3 sequence reads: CASSPGTTTGELFF. CDR3 sequence (DNA): TGTGCCAGCTCCCCCGGGACTACAACCGGGGAGCTGTTTTTT.

V usage is TRBV24-1 and J usage is TRBJ1-5; D ambiguous. The germline V gene encodes CDR1 KGHDR and CDR2 SFDVKD. Between the trimmed V and J ends, which lost 5 bases and 6 bases, there was a span of 10 bases. This CDR3 has 13 residues. The CDR3 here is CATSGGESQPQHF. The CDR3 coding sequence is TGTGCCACCAGTGGCGGGGAATCTCAGCCCCAGCATTTT.

This clone was observed a single time. The chain carries TRBV30 and TRBJ2-1; D assignment may be TRBD1 or TRBD2 (5 bases each). This CDR3 has 17 residues. Trimming cost V 0 bases and J 7 bases, with 22 bases left between them. The germline gives CDR1 GTSNPN, CDR2 SVGIG (reference sequence). CDR3 in amino acids: CAWSVIRGALLRNEQFF. CDR3 DNA: TGTGCCTGGAGTGTAATACGAGGGGCTCTCCTTAGGAATGAGCAGTTCTTC.

The rearrangement links TRBV5-4 to TRBJ1-5; D gene uncertain. The germline V and J ends were trimmed by 0 bases and 3 bases, with 10 bases remaining between them. The CDR3 has 15 amino acids. CDR1 SGHNT and CDR2 YYREEE come from the germline V gene (reference sequence). The CDR3 loop reads CASSLGEGSNQPQHF. In nucleotides, the CDR3 is TGTGCCAGCAGCTTGGGGGAGGGATCCAATCAGCCCCAGCATTTT.

J is TRBJ1-1 and V is TRBV19; 7 bases agree with TRBD1. The V gene's germline CDR1 is LNHDA and CDR2 SQIVND (reference sequence). Trimming cost V 5 bases and J 1 base; bases outside gene matches: 4. This CDR3 is built from 14 residues. In DNA form, the CDR3 reads TGTGCCAGTAGTTTCGGACAGGCGAACACTGAAGCTTTCTTT. Encoded protein: CASSFGQANTEAFF.

CDR3 coding DNA: TGTGCCAGTAGTATAAAAGTGAACACCGGGGAGCTGTTTTTT. This codes for CASSIKVNTGELFF. The V call is TRBV19, the J call TRBJ2-2; D is undetermined. Per germline, CDR1 LNHDA and CDR2 SQIVND (reference sequence). The CDR3 has 14 residues. Trimming removed 2 bases at V and 1 base at J, with 5 bases between.

CDR3 loop: CASSLVSSGGDTQYF. As DNA, the CDR3 is TGCGCCAGCAGCTTGGTGTCTAGCGGGGGGGATACGCAGTATTTT. This chain uses TRBV5-1 with TRBJ2-3, with 11 bases that match TRBD2. Germline-derived CDR1 and CDR2 are SGHRS and YFSETQ. The CDR3 sequence is 15 residues long. V shed 0 bases, J shed 6 bases, and the junction held 3 bases outside the gene matches. The variable domain in full, with the rest retrieved from reference TRBV5-1 and TRBJ2-3, is KAGVTQTPRYLIKTRGQQVTLSCSPISGHRSVSWYQQTPGQGLQFLFEYFSETQRNKGNFPGRFSGRQFSNSRSEMNVSTLELGDSALYLCASSLVSSGGDTQYFGPGTRLTVL.

This chain connects TRBV3-1 (or the pseudogene TRBV3-2) to TRBJ1-2; tentative D call: TRBD1 (5 bases). Germline CDR1 LGHDT, CDR2 YNNKEL (reference sequence). Trimming removed 3 bases from V and 8 bases from J, with 16 bases in between. The CDR3 runs 14 residues. The CDR3 region has the DNA TGTGCCAGCAGCCAGGCCTCCAGGGTAGGCGGCTACACCTTC. Protein sequence: CASSQASRVGGYTF.

The chain uses TRBV6-5 and TRBJ2-4; D possibly corresponds to TRBD2 (6 bases). Germline V gene lookup returns CDR1 MNHEY and CDR2 SVGAGI. The CDR3 contains 15 residues. The V gene lost 9 bases and the J gene lost 8 bases, with 23 bases spanning the gap. Written as DNA, the CDR3 is TGTGCCAGTCTCCGGAAGGCGGCGGGGTGGGACATTCAGTACTTC. Encoded protein: CASLRKAAGWDIQYF.

This chain uses TRBV28 with TRBJ2-1; 7 nucleotides agree with TRBD1. V lost 5 bases, J lost 3 bases, and 7 bases stayed unmatched. Germline-derived CDR1 and CDR2 are MDHEN and SYDVKM. The CDR3 consists of 15 residues. CDR3 nucleotides: TGTGCCAGCAGTCCACAGACAGGGAGCTACAATGAGCAGTTCTTC. Protein sequence: CASSPQTGSYNEQFF.